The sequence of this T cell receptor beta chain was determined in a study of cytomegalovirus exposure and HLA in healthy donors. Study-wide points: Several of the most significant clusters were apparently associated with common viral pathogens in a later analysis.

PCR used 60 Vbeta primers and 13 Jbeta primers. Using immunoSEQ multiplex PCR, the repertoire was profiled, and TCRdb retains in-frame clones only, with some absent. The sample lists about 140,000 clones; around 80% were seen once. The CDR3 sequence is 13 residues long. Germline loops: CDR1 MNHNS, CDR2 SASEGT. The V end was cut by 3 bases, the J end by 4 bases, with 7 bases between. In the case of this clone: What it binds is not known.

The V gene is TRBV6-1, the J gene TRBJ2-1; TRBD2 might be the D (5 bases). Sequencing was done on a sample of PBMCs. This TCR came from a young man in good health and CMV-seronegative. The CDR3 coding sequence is TGTGCCAGCAGTGACAGGACTTACAATGAGCAGTTCTTC. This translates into CASSDRTYNEQFF.